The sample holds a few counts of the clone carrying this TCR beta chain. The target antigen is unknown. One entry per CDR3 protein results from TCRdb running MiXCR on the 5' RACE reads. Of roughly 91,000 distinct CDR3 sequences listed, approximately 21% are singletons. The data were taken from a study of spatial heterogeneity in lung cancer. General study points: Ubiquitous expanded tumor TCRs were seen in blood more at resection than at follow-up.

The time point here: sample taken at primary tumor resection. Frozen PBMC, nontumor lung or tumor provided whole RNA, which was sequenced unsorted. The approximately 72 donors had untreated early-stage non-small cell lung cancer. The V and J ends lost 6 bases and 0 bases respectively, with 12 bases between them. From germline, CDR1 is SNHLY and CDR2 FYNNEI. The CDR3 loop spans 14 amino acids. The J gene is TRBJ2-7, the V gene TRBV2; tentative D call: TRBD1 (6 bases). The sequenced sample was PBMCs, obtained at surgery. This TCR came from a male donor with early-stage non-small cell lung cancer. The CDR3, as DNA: TGTGCCAGCAGGGCGGACAGAAGCTCCTACGAGCAGTACTTC. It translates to CASRADRSSYEQYF. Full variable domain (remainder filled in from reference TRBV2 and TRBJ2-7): EPEVTQTPSHQVTQMGQEVILRCVPISNHLYFYWYRQILGQKVEFLVSFYNNEISEKSEIFDDQFSVERPDGSNFTLKIRSTKLEDSAMYFCASRADRSSYEQYFGPGTRLTVT.